This TCR beta chain derives from a study of blood T cell repertoires in COVID-19. Study at large: Sites in the United States, Italy and Spain provided acute and convalescent COVID-19 samples. In each case, the material was cDNA or gDNA derived from T cells, B-cell-depleted T cells, or PBMCs.

This table comes from immunoSEQ multiplex PCR, and its TCRdb copy is limited to in-frame clones, with some not included. The repertoire holds tens of thousands of clones, with 70% to 90% as singletons. Germline assignment: CDR1 LNHDA and CDR2 SQIVND (reference sequence). Trimming took 5 bases from V and 7 from J; bases not matched to a gene: 10. The CDR3 runs to 15 residues. The sequencing sample was made of peripheral blood. The sequence came from a human donor in a cohort sampled during active COVID-19. The chain is built from TRBV19 and TRBJ2-3; 9 nucleotides align to TRBD2. The CDR3 nucleotides read TGTGCCAGTAGTCCCCTGGCGGGGGGGCTGAATACGCAGTATTTT. This encodes CASSPLAGGLNTQYF.